These 26 T cell receptor beta chains were sequenced from one sample in a study of T cells in localized non-small cell lung cancer. Some clones are missing from TCRdb's copy, which holds only in-frame ones; the method was immunoSEQ multiplex PCR. The table shows nearly 40,000 clones, with approximately 86% occurring only once. This material consisted of peripheral blood, taken before any cancer treatment. These receptors were obtained from a man aged 18 to 49 with stage I lung adenocarcinoma.

The rearrangement links TRBV5-4 to TRBJ2-7; TRBD1 or TRBD2 may be the D gene (6 bases each). V was trimmed by 2 bases and J by 3 bases, leaving 15 bases between them. This CDR3 has 15 amino acids. Germline CDR1 SGHNT, CDR2 YYREEE (reference sequence). The CDR3 here is CASSFDSRGLYEQYF. CDR3 bases: TGTGCCAGCAGCTTCGATAGTCGGGGGCTCTACGAGCAGTACTTC.

This clone turned up a few times. The V call is TRBV9, the J call TRBJ1-4; TRBD1 agrees at 7 bases. J lost 7 bases, V lost 3 bases, and 9 bases had no gene match. The CDR3 contains 15 residues. Germline V gene sequence: CDR1 SGDLS, CDR2 YYNGEE. DNA of the CDR3: TGTGCCAGCAGCGAAAACAGGGGATCGAGTGAAAAACTGTTTTTT. This sequence encodes CASSENRGSSEKLFF.

The chain employs TRBV5-6 and TRBJ2-7, with 9 bases aligning to TRBD1. CDR3 length: 14 residues. The germline gives CDR1 SGHDT, CDR2 YYEEEE. Losses at the gene ends were 4 bases for V and 1 base for J; bases not matched to a gene: 3. As DNA, the CDR3 is TGTGCCAGCAGCCCCGGGACAGGGTCCTACGAGCAGTACTTC. As protein: CASSPGTGSYEQYF. Full variable domain (missing parts from reference TRBV5-6 and TRBJ2-7): DAGVTQSPTHLIKTRGQQVTLRCSPKSGHDTVSWYQQALGQGPQFIFQYYEEEERQRGNFPDRFSGHQFPNYSSELNVNALLLGDSALYLCASSPGTGSYEQYFGPGTRLTVT.

The chain joins TRBV6-5 to TRBJ2-7; 7 nucleotides agree with TRBD1. The ends lost 2 bases at V and 3 bases at J; junction bases unmatched: 1. Germline V gene data show CDR1 as MNHEY and CDR2 as SVGAGI. This CDR3 is 13 amino acids long. The CDR3 sequence is CASSYRDSYEQYF. The CDR3 DNA follows: TGTGCCAGCAGTTACCGGGACAGCTACGAGCAGTACTTC.

The V gene is TRBV29-1, the J gene TRBJ1-1; 9 bases match TRBD1. This CDR3 spans 16 amino acids. Trimming cost V 0 bases and J 1 base; bases outside gene matches: 6. Germline values: CDR1 SQVTM, CDR2 ANQGSEA. Here the CDR3 reads CSVEDPDRGTNTEAFF. As DNA, the CDR3 is TGCAGCGTTGAAGATCCGGACAGGGGAACGAACACTGAAGCTTTCTTT.

The CDR3 sequence: CASSQLPSDRNTEAFF. The CDR3 DNA reads TGTGCCAGCAGCCAACTGCCCTCGGACAGAAACACTGAAGCTTTCTTT. The rearrangement uses TRBV4-2 and TRBJ1-1; D possibly corresponds to TRBD1 (6 bases). The germline gives CDR1 LGHNA, CDR2 YNFKEQ. V was shortened by 2 bases and J by 2 bases, with 15 bases between the two germline ends. This CDR3 comprises 16 residues.

This clone was found once. This chain joins TRBV18 and TRBJ2-7; D is unresolved. The CDR3 length is 14 residues. Trimming pared 5 bases from V and 2 bases from J, leaving 13 bases between. CDR1 is KGHSH and CDR2 is LQKENI in the germline V gene. The CDR3 is CASSVSGRTYEQYF. Written as DNA, the CDR3 is TGTGCCAGCTCAGTTTCTGGCCGGACCTACGAGCAGTACTTC. The full variable domain, in which reference TRBV18 and TRBJ2-7 provide the parts outside the CDR3, is NAGVMQNPRHLVRRRGQEARLRCSPMKGHSHVYWYRQLPEEGLKFMVYLQKENIIDESGMPKERFSAEFPKEGPSILRIQQVVRGDSAAYFCASSVSGRTYEQYFGPGTRLTVT.

The rearrangement uses TRBV5-8 and TRBJ1-5; 8 bases align to TRBD1. V was clipped by 6 bases and J by 3 bases; unmatched bases: 14. The CDR3 has 17 amino acids. The germline V gene encodes CDR1 SGHTS and CDR2 YDEGEE. CDR3: CASTSWGGTGLNQPQHF. The CDR3 bases are TGTGCCAGCACGTCTTGGGGGGGGACAGGTCTCAATCAGCCCCAGCATTTT.

CDR3 residues: CASSATRQGFLGYTF. CDR3 DNA sequence: TGTGCCAGCAGCGCCACTCGACAGGGGTTTTTGGGCTACACCTTC. The chain is built from TRBV2 and TRBJ1-2; 8 bases fit TRBD1. The junction had 14 bases not matched to a gene; V was cut back by 6 bases and J by 8 bases. Germline V gene sequence: CDR1 SNHLY, CDR2 FYNNEI. The CDR3 runs to 15 residues.

The chain has TRBV4-1 and TRBJ2-1; D may be TRBD1 (6 bases). V was clipped by 0 bases and J by 1 base, with 10 bases between them. Looked up from germline, CDR1 is MGHRA and CDR2 is YSYEKL. The CDR3 has 16 amino acids. The CDR3 sequence: CASSQEQGRSYNEQFF. DNA of the CDR3: TGCGCCAGCAGCCAAGAACAGGGAAGGTCCTACAATGAGCAGTTCTTC.

The rearrangement joins TRBV6-1 to TRBJ1-3, with 8 nucleotides matching TRBD1. V lost 8 bases to trimming and J lost 7 bases; unmatched junction nucleotides: 7. The CDR3 covers 13 residues. Germline CDR1 and CDR2: MNHNS and SASEGT. The CDR3 region is CASGDRIVNTIYF. The CDR3 nucleotides are TGTGCCAGCGGGGACAGGATAGTCAACACCATATATTTT.

This clone was picked up one time. J is TRBJ2-7 and V is TRBV6-4; D remains unclear. Looked up from germline, CDR1 is MRHNA and CDR2 is SNTAGT. With 5 bases removed from V and 5 bases from J, the gap between germline ends came to 7 bases. This CDR3 contains 11 residues. In DNA, the CDR3 is TGTGCCAGCAGTCCCTGGCACGAGCAGTACTTC. The encoded protein is CASSPWHEQYF.

V usage is TRBV9 and J usage is TRBJ1-3, with D possibly TRBD1 on 6 matching bases. Per the germline V gene, CDR1 is SGDLS and CDR2 is YYNGEE. CDR3 size: 16 residues. V lost 4 bases to trimming and J lost 2 bases, with 16 bases between them. Here the CDR3 DNA reads TGTGCCAGCAGCATAGGCCAAGGACAGACTGGAAACACCATATATTTT. As protein: CASSIGQGQTGNTIYF.

This clone was seen just once. The gene calls are TRBV7-8 and TRBJ1-1; D remains ambiguous. The CDR3 has 13 amino acids. V was clipped by 5 bases and J by 1 base, with 8 bases between them. Germline V gene lookup returns CDR1 SGHVS and CDR2 FQNEAQ. Here the CDR3 reads CASSNDRNTEAFF. The CDR3 DNA reads as TGTGCCAGCAGCAACGACCGGAACACTGAAGCTTTCTTT.

CDR3 region: CASSFKGGSYGYTF. CDR3 coding DNA: TGTGCCAGCAGTTTCAAAGGGGGTTCCTATGGCTACACCTTC. The chain has TRBV27 and TRBJ1-2; D possibly corresponds to TRBD1 (6 bases). The CDR3 is 14 residues long. Germline V gives CDR1 MNHEY, CDR2 SMNVEV (reference sequence). Trimming removed 3 bases from V and 4 bases from J, with 12 bases in between.

The chain combines TRBV6-1 with TRBJ2-5; 10 nucleotides line up with TRBD2. J gave up 1 base and V 7 bases, and 6 bases lay outside the gene matches. Germline-derived CDR1 and CDR2 are MNHNS and SASEGT. This CDR3 comprises 15 residues. The CDR3 DNA reads as TGTGCCAGCACCCCTAGCGGGGGCCCCCAAGAGACCCAGTACTTC. Translation gives CASTPSGGPQETQYF.

This clone was recorded a few times. V usage is TRBV5-4 and J usage is TRBJ1-2, with D tentatively TRBD1 (6 bases). Trimming took off 3 bases at V and 4 bases at J, with 13 bases between the two ends. Germline values: CDR1 SGHNT, CDR2 YYREEE (reference sequence). The CDR3 loop spans 14 amino acids. CDR3: CASSSTGGGYGYTF. CDR3 bases: TGTGCCAGCAGCTCGACAGGTGGTGGCTATGGCTACACCTTC. Full variable domain (outside the CDR3, taken from reference TRBV5-4 and TRBJ1-2): ETGVTQSPTHLIKTRGQQVTLRCSSQSGHNTVSWYQQALGQGPQFIFQYYREEENGRGNFPPRFSGLQFPNYSSELNVNALELDDSALYLCASSSTGGGYGYTFGSGTRLTVV.

This chain joins TRBV14 and TRBJ1-1; perhaps TRBD1 as D (5 bases). V was clipped by 4 bases and J by 0 bases, with 15 bases between them. This CDR3 is 16 amino acids long. The germline V gene encodes CDR1 SGHDN and CDR2 FVKESK. The CDR3 sequence is CASSPGGRTMNTEAFF. The CDR3 DNA reads as TGTGCCAGCAGCCCCGGGGGACGTACTATGAACACTGAAGCTTTCTTT.

This clone was seen only a few times. The J gene is TRBJ2-3, the V gene TRBV9; 12 bases match TRBD1. There are 17 residues in the CDR3. Germline trimming cut 3 bases from V and 1 base from J; bases unmatched to any gene: 6. Looked up from germline, CDR1 is SGDLS and CDR2 is YYNGEE. DNA of the CDR3: TGTGCCAGCAGCGGGGGACAGGGGGCTGGGGGCACAGATACGCAGTATTTT. It encodes CASSGGQGAGGTDTQYF.

The rearrangement links TRBV4-3 to TRBJ1-2; 8 bases line up with TRBD1. Trimming removed 0 bases from V and 8 bases from J; junction bases left unmatched: 8. The CDR3 extends over 15 amino acids. Germline V gene lookup returns CDR1 LGHNA and CDR2 YSLEER. CDR3 amino acids: CASSQELDRDLGYTF. The CDR3 DNA reads TGCGCCAGCAGCCAAGAGCTGGACAGGGATCTGGGCTACACCTTC.

This chain joins TRBV2 and TRBJ1-5; 7 bases agree with TRBD1. Germline V gene data show CDR1 as SNHLY and CDR2 as FYNNEI. The CDR3 consists of 13 residues. The V gene end was trimmed by 6 bases and the J gene end by 9 bases; junction bases not matched to a gene: 8. The CDR3 nucleotides are TGTGCCAGCAGCGACAGGGAGGTAATGCCCCAGCATTTT. Amino acids: CASSDREVMPQHF.

Regarding this clone: One end of the junction varies from germline; a read error may be responsible. The gene calls are TRBV28 and TRBJ1-2; D unresolved. The CDR3 contains 12 residues. The germline V gene encodes CDR1 MDHEN and CDR2 SYDVKM. The CDR3 is CTSGERSYGYTF. CDR3 bases: TGTACCAGCGGAGAAAGATCCTATGGCTACACCTTC.

The chain carries TRBV10-3 and TRBJ1-1; D gene uncertain. The CDR3 spans 14 residues. CDR1 and CDR2 from the germline V gene are ENHRY and SYGVKD. V was shortened by 10 bases and J by 0 bases, with 15 bases between the two germline ends. CDR3 in DNA: TGTGCCACCGAGGCCGGCGGAATGAACACTGAAGCTTTCTTT. This encodes CATEAGGMNTEAFF.

V gene TRBV7-2 combines with J gene TRBJ1-3, with D hard to call. CDR1 and CDR2 from the germline V gene are SGHTA and FQGNSA. This CDR3 comprises 16 residues. The V gene lost 1 base and the J gene lost 2 bases, with 12 bases spanning the gap. The CDR3 DNA reads TGTGCCAGCAGCTTAGAACCCCCAGGAGCTGGAAACACCATATATTTT. Its translation: CASSLEPPGAGNTIYF.

The chain employs TRBV7-2 and TRBJ2-2, with D possibly matching TRBD1 (6 bases). V was cut by 0 bases and J by 6 bases, with 14 bases left in between. The CDR3 length is 16 residues. Germline values: CDR1 SGHTA, CDR2 FQGNSA. The CDR3 sequence is CASSLAYRERPGELFF. CDR3 nucleotides: TGTGCCAGCAGCTTAGCCTACAGGGAGAGGCCCGGGGAGCTGTTTTTT.

This clone was counted a few times. The rearrangement links TRBV10-3 to TRBJ1-5, with 7 bases matching TRBD1. This CDR3 region has 13 residues. Germline V lookup: CDR1 ENHRY, CDR2 SYGVKD. V lost 8 bases and J lost 5; bases outside the gene matches: 6. CDR3: CAIGGQPDQPQHF. DNA for the CDR3: TGTGCCATCGGGGGACAGCCCGATCAGCCCCAGCATTTT.